A single sample gave rise to the 10 T cell receptor beta chains below, sequenced in a study of Ad26.COV2.S vaccination and SARS-CoV-2 variants. TCRdb keeps only in-frame clones here, not all; method: immunoSEQ multiplex PCR. The profile covers about 250,000 clones, with more than 70% appearing a single time and about 3.1% taken by the ten largest. Treatment specified: around 19 received Ad26.COV2.S at low or high dose, single or two shots; several received placebo; per-sample allocation not given. The study sampled participants on day 63 after the first vaccine or placebo injection. The source material was peripheral blood, sampled in a trial of Ad26.COV2.S vaccine versus placebo. The receptors were sampled from a person between 18 and 60 years old who received the Ad26.COV2.S COVID-19 vaccine or a placebo.

The rearrangement joins TRBV5-1 to TRBJ2-3; 11 nucleotides align to TRBD2. The CDR3 is 15 amino acids. J lost 4 bases, V lost 4 bases, and 5 bases had no gene match. Per germline, CDR1 SGHRS and CDR2 YFSETQ. In nucleotides, the CDR3 is TGCGCCAGCAGCCCAACTAGCGGGGGTGCAGATACGCAGTATTTT. This gives the protein CASSPTSGGADTQYF.

CDR3: CASSQRLASGAKDTQYF. The CDR3, as DNA: TGTGCCAGCAGCCAGAGGTTGGCTAGCGGGGCCAAAGATACGCAGTATTTT. V and J are TRBV7-2 and TRBJ2-3; 9 nucleotides align to TRBD2. This CDR3 region has 17 residues. The ends lost 5 bases at V and 5 bases at J; junction bases unmatched: 14. Germline CDR1 and CDR2: SGHTA and FQGNSA.

The V and J genes are TRBV18 and TRBJ1-1, with D possibly matching TRBD1 (5 bases). The CDR3 runs to 13 residues. The V end lost 5 bases, the J end lost 1 base, and 8 bases lay between the germline ends. Per germline, CDR1 KGHSH and CDR2 LQKENI. The CDR3 sequence is CASSETGNTEAFF. For the CDR3, the DNA is TGTGCCAGCTCAGAAACAGGGAACACTGAAGCTTTCTTT.

The V and J genes are TRBV30 and TRBJ2-2; D possibly matches TRBD1 or TRBD2 (5 bases each). V was clipped by 4 bases and J by 1 base, with 13 bases between them. CDR3 length: 15 amino acids. Germline-derived CDR1 and CDR2 are GTSNPN and SVGIG (reference sequence). CDR3 nucleotide sequence: TGTGCCTGGAACCGGGGCGAGATGAACACCGGGGAGCTGTTTTTT. It is translated as CAWNRGEMNTGELFF.

CDR3 in amino acids: CAISVTGGITEAFF. For the CDR3, the DNA is TGTGCCATCAGTGTCACAGGGGGTATCACTGAAGCTTTCTTT. This chain connects TRBV10-3 to TRBJ1-1, with 8 nucleotides matching TRBD1. The CDR3 extends over 14 amino acids. Germline CDR1 reads ENHRY; CDR2 reads SYGVKD. V shed 4 bases and J 4 bases; nucleotides not matched to a gene: 5.

The gene calls are TRBV29-1 and TRBJ1-2; D uncertain. Germline CDR1 reads SQVTM; CDR2 reads ANQGSEA. CDR3 length: 13 residues. V was trimmed by 8 bases and J by 2 bases, leaving 15 bases between them. CDR3 loop: CSLEPLENYGYTF. The CDR3, as DNA: TGCAGCTTAGAACCCCTGGAGAACTATGGCTACACCTTC.

V usage is TRBV7-6 and J usage is TRBJ2-2, with 11 bases that match TRBD2. Per germline, CDR1 SGHVS and CDR2 FNYEAQ. The trim removed 7 bases at V and 0 bases at J, leaving 10 bases unmatched. The CDR3 is 18 residues long. CDR3 amino acids: CASTLFLAGGANTGELFF. The CDR3 region has the DNA TGTGCCAGCACCCTGTTTCTAGCGGGGGGCGCGAACACCGGGGAGCTGTTTTTT.

The chain links TRBV12-3 or TRBV12-4 to TRBJ2-7; 7 nucleotides align to TRBD1. The CDR3 has 13 residues. Trimming removed 6 bases from V and 4 bases from J; junction bases left unmatched: 6. The CDR3 reads CASSEGTVYEQYF. Here the CDR3 DNA reads TGTGCCAGCAGCGAAGGGACAGTGTACGAGCAGTACTTC.

The chain links TRBV29-1 to TRBJ1-5, with 7 bases lining up with TRBD1. Per germline, CDR1 SQVTM and CDR2 ANQGSEA. V shed 8 bases and J 6 bases; nucleotides not matched to a gene: 7. This CDR3 comprises 12 residues. CDR3 protein: CSRGTVSQPQHF. In nucleotides, the CDR3 is TGCAGCAGGGGGACAGTCTCTCAGCCCCAGCATTTT.

The chain couples TRBV9 to TRBJ1-6; 10 nucleotides match TRBD1. V shed 0 bases, J shed 10 bases, and the junction held 4 bases outside the gene matches. Germline lookup yields CDR1 SGDLS and CDR2 YYNGEE. This CDR3 has 15 residues. The CDR3 DNA reads as TGTGCCAGCAGCGTAGCAGGGGACAGGGGCTCACCCCTCCACTTT. Protein sequence: CASSVAGDRGSPLHF.